This section outlines one T cell receptor (beta chain) sequence together with its context. Its target is not known. This entry comes from a study of blood T cells in healthy people across ages. A sample-barcoded 5' primer and a J-beta primer mix were used in a second PCR of roughly 7 to 11 cycles. Every molecule of cDNA carried a tag from a template-switch adaptor with 12 random nucleotides. MiXCR, applied by TCRdb to the 5' RACE reads, yields one record per CDR3 protein. The table lists some 1,500,000 distinct CDR3 sequences, less than 45% of them singletons. Broader study findings: Naive and antigen-experienced cells were not separated, limiting conclusive comparison. Comparison with aged donors showed that long-lived donors had more naive CD4+ cells and higher diversity.

Between the trimmed V and J ends, which lost 1 base and 0 bases, there was a span of 7 bases. Germline CDR1 reads MGHRA; CDR2 reads YSYEKL. The CDR3 loop spans 14 amino acids. Specimen: blood. The chain uses TRBV4-1 and TRBJ2-7; D remains ambiguous. The sequence derives from a young woman in good health. DNA for the CDR3: TGCGCCAGCAGCCAAGGGGTCCTCTCCTACGAGCAGTACTTC. Translating gives CASSQGVLSYEQYF.